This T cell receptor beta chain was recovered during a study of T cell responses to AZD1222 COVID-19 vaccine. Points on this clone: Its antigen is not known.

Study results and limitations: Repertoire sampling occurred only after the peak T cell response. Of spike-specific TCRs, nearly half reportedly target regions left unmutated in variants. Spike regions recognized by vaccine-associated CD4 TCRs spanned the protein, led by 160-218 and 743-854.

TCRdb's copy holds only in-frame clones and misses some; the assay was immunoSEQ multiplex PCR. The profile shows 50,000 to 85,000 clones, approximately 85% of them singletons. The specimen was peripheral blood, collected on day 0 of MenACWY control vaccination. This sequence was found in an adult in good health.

The CDR3 is CASSPGELNYGYTF. In DNA, the CDR3 is TGTGCCAGCTCCCCCGGGGAACTTAACTATGGCTACACCTTC. J is TRBJ1-2 and V is TRBV18; D is unclear. This CDR3 is built from 14 residues. V lost 6 bases, J lost 1 base, and 12 bases lay in between. CDR1 is KGHSH, CDR2 LQKENI, per germline.